This TCR beta chain comes out of a study of technical replicates of blood from a few donors. Germline loops: CDR1 MNHEY, CDR2 SVGAGI. The CDR3 extends over 14 amino acids. V was clipped by 8 bases and J by 2 bases; unmatched bases: 4. Only in-frame clones appear in the TCRdb table, and some are missing; sequencing was by immunoSEQ multiplex PCR. The data show about 80,000 clones, approximately 96% seen once. Source material: T cells isolated from PBMCs. This chain connects TRBV6-5 to TRBJ2-5; 11 bases align to TRBD2. The receptor's source is a human donor in good health. The CDR3 DNA sequence: TGTGCCAGCTTTTCTAGCGGGAGGCAAGAGACCCAGTACTTC. Translated, it gives CASFSSGRQETQYF.